The 8 T cell receptor beta chains below were found in one sample sequenced in a study of shared clonotypes between healthy human individuals. Repertoires were generated with immunoSEQ multiplex PCR, while TCRdb's copy carries only in-frame clones and drops some. The sample yields around 2.5 million clones, approximately 93% seen once. The sample consisted of naive CD4+ T cells from PBMCs. Subset denoted: CD45RA+ positively selected. These receptors were collected from a man aged 18-30 years in good health. Some clones in this sample may be carry-over from other donors' samples.

The chain combines TRBV11-2 with TRBJ1-2, with D maybe TRBD1 (6 bases). Germline-derived CDR1 and CDR2 are SGHAT and FQNNGV. Trimming shortened V by 4 bases and J by 7 bases, and 13 bases separated the two germline ends. This CDR3 has 13 residues. CDR3 in DNA: TGTGCCAGCAGCTGGGGGGGGCATAGTGGCTACACCTTC. This codes for CASSWGGHSGYTF.

The J gene is TRBJ1-1, the V gene TRBV11-2; no definite D call. The CDR3 has 12 amino acids. Germline V gives CDR1 SGHAT, CDR2 FQNNGV. With 7 bases removed from V and 5 bases from J, the gap between germline ends came to 11 bases. The CDR3 DNA reads TGTGCCAGCACCCGCGGAGGGACTGAAGCTTTCTTT. Its protein is CASTRGGTEAFF.

As concerns this clone: Other DNA sequences in the sample encode the same CDR3. V and J are TRBV5-1 and TRBJ2-3; tentatively, D is TRBD1 (5 bases). V lost 0 bases, J lost 0 bases, and 5 bases lay in between. The CDR3 is made up of 14 amino acids. Per germline, CDR1 SGHRS and CDR2 YFSETQ. The CDR3 DNA sequence: TGCGCCAGCAGCTTGGAGGGGAGCACAGATACGCAGTATTTT. Residues: CASSLEGSTDTQYF.

J is TRBJ2-5 and V is TRBV7-9, with D possibly matching TRBD2 (6 bases). The J call is in doubt because the DNA end fits TRBJ2-7 better. Germline lookup yields CDR1 SEHNR and CDR2 FQNEAQ (reference sequence). The length of the CDR3 is 14 residues. CDR3 in amino acids: CASSLVSGPLEQYF. The CDR3 nucleotides are TGTGCCAGCAGCTTAGTTAGCGGCCCCCTCGAGCAGTACTTC.

This chain connects TRBV4-2 to TRBJ1-1, with a tentative D call TRBD1 (5 bases). This CDR3 comprises 15 residues. V dropped 1 base and J dropped 2 bases, with 11 bases sitting between them. Germline CDR1 and CDR2: LGHNA and YNFKEQ. The CDR3 region is CASSQVAGGNTEAFF. CDR3 DNA sequence: TGTGCCAGCAGCCAAGTGGCCGGGGGAAACACTGAAGCTTTCTTT.

On this clone: At one boundary the junction diverges from the germline segment, which might be a read error. V and J are TRBV19 and TRBJ2-7; 7 bases are a match to TRBD2. Germline CDR1 and CDR2: LNHDA and SQIVND (reference sequence). CDR3 length: 14 amino acids. The CDR3 nucleotides read TGTGCCAGTTCCCCTTCCGGGAGGCGCGACGAGCAGTGCTTC. Residues: CASSPSGRRDEQCF.

The V call is TRBV2, the J call TRBJ2-6, with a possible D match to TRBD1 (5 bases). The V gene lost 5 bases and the J gene lost 0 bases, with 8 bases spanning the gap. CDR1 is SNHLY and CDR2 is FYNNEI in the germline V gene. CDR3 size: 15 residues. CDR3 sequence reads: CASSQQASGANVLTF. The CDR3 nucleotides read TGTGCCAGCAGTCAACAGGCCTCTGGGGCCAACGTCCTGACTTTC.

This clone was observed once. The chain couples TRBV2 to TRBJ1-3; D is unresolved. The length of the CDR3 is 14 residues. Between the trimmed V and J ends, which lost 4 bases and 0 bases, there was a span of 7 bases. Germline V CDR1 and CDR2: SNHLY, FYNNEI. In DNA form, the CDR3 reads TGTGCCAGCAGTGTGGGGAGCTCTGGAAACACCATATATTTT. Translated, it gives CASSVGSSGNTIYF.